This TCR beta chain was profiled in a study of blood T cell repertoires in COVID-19. Study as a whole: Whether acute or convalescent, the COVID-19 samples came from the United States, Italy and Spain.

Source study methods: Reference gene primer amplification yielded estimated nucleated cell counts. Assay: immunoSEQ multiplex PCR; the TCRdb copy retains only in-frame clones and omits some. The V and J calls and clone size were taken over from that table, and D and trimming were inferred from the DNA. The data hold roughly 40,000 clones, with 85% observed a single time. Trimming cost V 3 bases and J 5 bases; bases outside gene matches: 6. The germline V gene has CDR1 SGHTA and CDR2 FQGNSA. This CDR3 has 17 amino acids. Sample: peripheral blood. The receptor comes from a human donor in a cohort sampled during active COVID-19. V gene TRBV7-2 combines with J gene TRBJ1-6; TRBD1 matches at 11 bases. The DNA for the CDR3 is TGTGCCAGCAGCTTTCCCCCGGGACAGGGGGATAATTCACCCCTCCACTTT. It is translated as CASSFPPGQGDNSPLHF. The full variable domain, rest sourced from reference TRBV7-2 and TRBJ1-6, is GAGVSQSPSNKVTEKGKDVELRCDPISGHTALYWYRQSLGQGLEFLIYFQGNSAPDKSGLPSDRFSAERTGGSVSTLTIQRTQQEDSAVYLCASSFPPGQGDNSPLHFGNGTRLTVT.